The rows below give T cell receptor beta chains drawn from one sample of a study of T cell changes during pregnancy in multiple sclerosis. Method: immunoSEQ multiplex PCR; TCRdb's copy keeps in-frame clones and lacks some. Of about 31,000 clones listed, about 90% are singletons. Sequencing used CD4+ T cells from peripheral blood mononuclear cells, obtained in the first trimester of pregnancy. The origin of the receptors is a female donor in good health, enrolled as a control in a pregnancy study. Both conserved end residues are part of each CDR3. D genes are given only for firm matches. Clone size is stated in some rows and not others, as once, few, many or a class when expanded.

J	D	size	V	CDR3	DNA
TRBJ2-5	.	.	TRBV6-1	CASSPRQETQYF	TGTGCCAGCAGTCCCAGACAAGAGACCCAGTACTTC
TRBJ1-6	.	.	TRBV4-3	CASRRTDNSPLHF	TGCGCCAGCAGGCGTACAGATAATTCACCCCTCCACTTT
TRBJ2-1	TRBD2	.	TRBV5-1	CASSSGLARPRNEQFF	TGCGCCAGCAGCTCGGGACTAGCGCGCCCACGGAATGAGCAGTTCTTC
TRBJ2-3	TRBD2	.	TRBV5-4	CASRQAGGRTDTQYF	TGTGCCAGCAGACAAGCGGGGGGACGCACAGATACGCAGTATTTT
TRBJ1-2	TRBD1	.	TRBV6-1	CASSEVRTGRSRGYTF	TGTGCCAGCAGTGAAGTCCGGACAGGAAGGTCGAGGGGCTACACCTTC
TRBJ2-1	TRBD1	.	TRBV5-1	CASTPGQGVYEQFF	TGCGCCAGCACGCCGGGACAGGGGGTCTATGAGCAGTTCTTC
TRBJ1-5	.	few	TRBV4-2	CASSQDGRNQPQHF	TGTGCCAGCAGCCAAGATGGCCGCAATCAGCCCCAGCATTTT
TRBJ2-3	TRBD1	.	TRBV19	CAGSIDPQGKVLTDTQYF	TGTGCCGGTAGTATAGACCCACAGGGGAAGGTCCTCACAGATACGCAGTATTTT
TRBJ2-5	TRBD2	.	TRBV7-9	CASSLVASGGYRATQYF	TGTGCCAGCAGCTTAGTGGCTAGCGGGGGGTATCGAGCGACCCAGTACTTC
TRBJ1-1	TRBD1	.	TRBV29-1	CSGSQGIDTEAFF	TGCAGCGGGTCACAGGGGATAGACACTGAAGCTTTCTTT
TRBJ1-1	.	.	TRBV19	CASSTSLGSLDTEAFF	TGTGCCAGTAGTACCTCCCTCGGGTCTCTCGACACTGAAGCTTTCTTT
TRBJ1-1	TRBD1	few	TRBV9	CASSQGTGTEAFF	TGTGCCAGCAGCCAAGGGACAGGCACTGAAGCTTTCTTT
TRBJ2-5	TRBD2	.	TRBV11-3	CASSLGTSGETQYF	TGTGCCAGCAGCTTAGGGACTAGTGGAGAGACCCAGTACTTC
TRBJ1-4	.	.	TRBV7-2	CATKGGSNEKLFF	TGTGCCACCAAGGGGGGGTCTAATGAAAAACTGTTTTTT
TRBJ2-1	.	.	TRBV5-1	CASSLEIHRSSSYNEQFF	TGCGCCAGCAGCCTAGAAATTCACCGATCGAGCTCCTACAATGAGCAGTTCTTC
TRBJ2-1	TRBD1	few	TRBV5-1	CASSQDRDPIF	TGCGCCAGCAGCCAGGACAGGGATCCCATCTTC
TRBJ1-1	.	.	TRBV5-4	CASSLGRGTEAFF	TGTGCCAGCAGCTTGGGGAGGGGCACTGAAGCTTTCTTT
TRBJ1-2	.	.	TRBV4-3	CASSQDRGSLGYTF	TGCGCCAGCAGCCAAGACCGGGGGTCCCTCGGCTACACCTTC
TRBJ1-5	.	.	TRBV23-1	CASSQSGAGFEPKVGQPQHF	TGCGCCAGCAGTCAATCAGGTGCAGGGTTTGAACCGAAGGTGGGGCAGCCCCAGCATTTT
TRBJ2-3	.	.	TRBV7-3	CASSLAQGAPSTDTQYF	TGTGCCAGCAGCTTAGCCCAGGGTGCCCCTAGCACAGATACGCAGTATTTT
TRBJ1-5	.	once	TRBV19	CASIPSSGFWNQPQHF	TGTGCCAGTATCCCGAGCAGCGGGTTCTGGAATCAGCCCCAGCATTTT
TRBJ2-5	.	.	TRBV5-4	CASSFTTAETQYF	TGTGCCAGCAGCTTTACGACAGCAGAGACCCAGTACTTC
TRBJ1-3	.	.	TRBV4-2	CASSQTRTVTGNTIYF	TGTGCCAGCAGCCAGACCCGGACAGTGACTGGAAACACCATATATTTT
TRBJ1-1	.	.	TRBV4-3	CASSQGAGNTEAFF	TGCGCCAGCAGCCAGGGGGCGGGGAACACTGAAGCTTTCTTT
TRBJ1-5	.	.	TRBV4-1	CASSQGEGRNQPQHF	TGCGCCAGCAGCCAAGGGGAGGGAAGGAATCAGCCCCAGCATTTT
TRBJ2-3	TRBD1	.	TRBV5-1	CASSLEPGQLDTQYF	TGCGCCAGCAGCCTCGAACCGGGACAGCTCGATACGCAGTATTTT
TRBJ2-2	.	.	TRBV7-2	CASSPGSGNTGELFF	TGTGCCAGCAGCCCCGGTTCTGGGAACACCGGGGAGCTGTTTTTT
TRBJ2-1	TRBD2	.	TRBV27	CASSSPGLASHQQFF	TGTGCCAGCAGTTCTCCGGGACTAGCATCCCATCAGCAGTTCTTC
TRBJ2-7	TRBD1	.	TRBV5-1	CASSFGQGADEQYF	TGCGCCAGCAGCTTTGGACAGGGGGCTGACGAGCAGTACTTC
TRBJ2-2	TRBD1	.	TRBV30	CAWSKTGLTGELFF	TGTGCCTGGAGTAAGACAGGGCTCACCGGGGAGCTGTTTTTT
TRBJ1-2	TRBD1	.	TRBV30	CAWGGQGAYGYTF	TGTGCCTGGGGGGGACAGGGGGCTTACGGCTACACCTTC
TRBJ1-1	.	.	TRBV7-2	CASSARIGALNTEAFF	TGTGCCAGCAGCGCCCGCATCGGAGCTCTGAACACTGAAGCTTTCTTT
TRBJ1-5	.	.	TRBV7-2	CASSLAAGSSNQPQHF	TGTGCCAGCAGCTTAGCGGCGGGATCGAGCAATCAGCCCCAGCATTTT
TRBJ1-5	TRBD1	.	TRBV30	CAWAPGQISAQPQHF	TGTGCCTGGGCCCCGGGACAGATTTCGGCTCAGCCCCAGCATTTT
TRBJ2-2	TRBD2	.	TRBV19	CASTERGDTGELFF	TGTGCCAGTACCGAGCGGGGCGACACCGGGGAGCTGTTTTTT
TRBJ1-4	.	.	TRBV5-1	CASSQDSATNEKLFF	TGCGCCAGCAGCCAGGACAGTGCAACTAATGAAAAACTGTTTTTT
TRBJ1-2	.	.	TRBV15	CATSRDRGEGYGYTF	TGTGCCACCAGCAGAGATCGTGGGGAGGGCTATGGCTACACCTTC
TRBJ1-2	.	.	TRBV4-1	CASSQDIRGGDSYGYTF	TGCGCCAGCAGCCAAGATATTAGAGGAGGGGATAGCTATGGCTACACCTTC
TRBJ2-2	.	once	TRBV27	CASSHHKGELFF	TGTGCCAGCAGTCACCACAAGGGGGAGCTGTTTTTT
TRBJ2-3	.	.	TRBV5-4	CASSGGVRGARTDTQYF	TGTGCCAGCAGCGGGGGGGTAAGGGGGGCGCGCACAGATACGCAGTATTTT
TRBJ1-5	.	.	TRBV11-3	CASSSHGGTSNQPQHF	TGTGCCAGCAGCTCCCACGGGGGTACTAGCAATCAGCCCCAGCATTTT
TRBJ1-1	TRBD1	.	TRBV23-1	CASSPLPQGATNTEAFF	TGCGCCAGCAGTCCTCTCCCCCAGGGGGCAACGAACACTGAAGCTTTCTTT
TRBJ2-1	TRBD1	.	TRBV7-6	CASSSATGTGSYNEQFF	TGTGCCAGCAGCTCGGCAACCGGGACAGGGTCCTACAATGAGCAGTTCTTC
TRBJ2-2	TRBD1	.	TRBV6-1	CASRGTGGTGELFF	TGTGCCAGCAGAGGGACAGGGGGCACCGGGGAGCTGTTTTTT
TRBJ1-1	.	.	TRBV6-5	CASSYSGGTTTEAFF	TGTGCCAGCAGTTACTCAGGGGGAACTACTACTGAAGCTTTCTTT
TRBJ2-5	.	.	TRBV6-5	CASTMRGGQETQYF	TGTGCCAGCACCATGAGGGGAGGACAAGAGACCCAGTACTTC
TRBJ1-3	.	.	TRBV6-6	CASSYGGYTIYF	TGTGCCAGCAGTTACGGGGGGTACACCATATATTTT